This T cell receptor beta chain was captured in a study of shared clonotypes between healthy human individuals. CDR1 is PRHDT, CDR2 FYEKMQ, per germline (reference sequence). The V gene lost 8 bases and the J gene lost 2 bases, with 14 bases spanning the gap. This CDR3 spans 14 amino acids. Produced via immunoSEQ multiplex PCR; TCRdb's table is partial and in-frame only. Seen here are roughly 810,000 clones, about 96% observed once, and the top ten hold roughly 0.23%. Naive CD8 cells, CD45RO-negative and positively selected for CCR7, excluded terminally differentiated effector memory CD45RA+ cells. This clonotype originated in a man in his thirties or forties in good health. This chain uses TRBV13 with TRBJ2-3; D unresolved. Material: naive CD8+ T cells sorted from blood. In nucleotides, the CDR3 is TGTGCCAGCTCCCTCAGGCGGATCACAGATACGCAGTATTTT. Protein product: CASSLRRITDTQYF. Based on the CDR3 plus reference TRBV13 and TRBJ2-3, the full variable domain is AAGVIQSPRHLIKEKRETATLKCYPIPRHDTVYWYQQGPGQDPQFLISFYEKMQSDKGSIPDRFSAQQFSDYHSELNMSSLELGDSALYFCASSLRRITDTQYFGPGTRLTVL.